Listed below are T cell receptor beta chains from one sample, sequenced in a study of cytomegalovirus exposure and HLA in healthy donors. Produced via immunoSEQ multiplex PCR; TCRdb's table is partial and in-frame only. Here the sample spans some 160,000 clones, around three quarters being singletons. Sequenced sample: PBMCs. These receptors originate from a middle-aged man in good health and CMV-seronegative. The CDR3 runs from the conserved cysteine through the conserved F or W. Each record gives: J gene, CDR3 length, D gene, clone size, V gene, CDR3 DNA, CDR3 protein. A D gene is named only where the DNA matches it firmly. For some rows the clone size is stated as once, few or many, or as a class when expanded; others skip it.

TRBJ1-4,16,.,few,TRBV4-1,TGCGCCAGCAGCAGGGCAGGGCGGGATTTATATGAAAAACTGTTTTTT,CASSRAGRDLYEKLFF
TRBJ2-7,15,TRBD2,.,TRBV28,TGTGCCAGCAGTTTATTACTAGCGGCTAGTCGGGAGCAGTACTTC,CASSLLLAASREQYF
TRBJ2-7,13,.,.,TRBV28,TGTGCCAGCACCCTAGGGGCGTCCTACGAGCAGTACTTC,CASTLGASYEQYF
TRBJ1-4,15,.,.,TRBV6-5,TGTGCCAGCAGTCCGAGCGGGGGGAGGTATGAAAAACTGTTTTTT,CASSPSGGRYEKLFF
TRBJ1-2,13,.,few,TRBV29-1,TGCAGCGTTTTGTTACAGGCGAACTATGGCTACACCTTC,CSVLLQANYGYTF
TRBJ2-4,16,.,.,TRBV19,TGTGCCAGTAGTGCCTCTTTCGAGGGTCCCAAAAACATTCAGTACTTC,CASSASFEGPKNIQYF
TRBJ1-6,15,.,few,TRBV27,TGTGCCAGCAGTTTAGGCAGGGGTCGGATTACACCCCTCCACTTT,CASSLGRGRITPLHF
TRBJ1-1,14,.,few,TRBV2,TGTGCCAGCAGTGAATTGGCGGCCGACACTGAAGCTTTCTTT,CASSELAADTEAFF
TRBJ2-7,16,.,.,TRBV5-1,TGCGCCAGCAGCCCTACTCGCGGGAACCAAGGATACGAGCAGTACTTC,CASSPTRGNQGYEQYF
TRBJ2-7,14,.,.,TRBV5-1,TGCGCCAGCAGCTTGGCCGACAGATTCTACGAGCAGTACTTC,CASSLADRFYEQYF
TRBJ2-1,14,TRBD2,.,TRBV5-1,TGCGCCAGCAGCTTGGGACTAGCGGACAATGAGCAGTTCTTC,CASSLGLADNEQFF
TRBJ2-7,14,TRBD2,.,TRBV9,TGTGCCAGCAGCGTCGGGACTAGCGGTTACGAGCAGTACTTC,CASSVGTSGYEQYF
TRBJ2-1,16,TRBD1,.,TRBV4-3,TGCGCCAGCAGCCAAGATCAGGGGGCTAAGAGGGGCGAGCAGTTCTTC,CASSQDQGAKRGEQFF
TRBJ2-1,14,TRBD2,.,TRBV7-2,TGTGCCAGCAGCGTCCTAGCGGGGCTAGGTGAGCAGTTCTTC,CASSVLAGLGEQFF
TRBJ2-6,15,.,.,TRBV6-5,TGTGCCAGCAGGTCACGGAGCTCTGGGGCCAACGTCCTGACTTTC,CASRSRSSGANVLTF
TRBJ2-5,11,.,.,TRBV29-1,TGCAGCGCCGGGACAAGAGAGACCCAGTACTTC,CSAGTRETQYF
TRBJ2-1,17,TRBD2,.,TRBV7-9,TGTGCCAGCAGCTTAGGACTAGCGGGGAGCTCCTACAATGAGCAGTTCTTC,CASSLGLAGSSYNEQFF
TRBJ2-1,18,TRBD1,few,TRBV30,TGTGCCTGGAAACCCTACCAAACAGGGGGGCTTACATACAATGAGCAGTTCTTC,CAWKPYQTGGLTYNEQFF
TRBJ1-5,15,.,.,TRBV6-1,TGTGCCAGCCGAACAGGGAGGGGTAGCAATCAGCCCCAGCATTTT,CASRTGRGSNQPQHF
TRBJ1-3,14,.,.,TRBV25-1,TGTGCCAGCAGTGATACGCTACAGGGAAACACCATATATTTT,CASSDTLQGNTIYF
TRBJ2-5,14,TRBD2,.,TRBV4-1,TGCGCCAGCAGCCAAGATCGAGCGGGGGAAGAGCAGTACTTC,CASSQDRAGEEQYF
TRBJ1-1,15,TRBD1,once,TRBV27,TGTGCCAGCAGGAGAACGGACAGGGAGGCCACTGAAGCTTTCTTT,CASRRTDREATEAFF
TRBJ2-2,18,TRBD2,.,TRBV7-9,TGTGCCAGCAGCTTAAAGGGACTAGCGGGGGGGAACACCGGGGAGCTGTTTTTT,CASSLKGLAGGNTGELFF
TRBJ1-5,16,TRBD1,.,TRBV10-2,TGCGCCAGCAGCCAGACAGGGGGCGCGGGCAATCAGCCCCAGCATTTT,CASSQTGGAGNQPQHF
TRBJ2-3,14,.,.,TRBV7-6,TGTGCCAGCAGCTTTGGCGGCGGTGGGGATACGCAGTATTTT,CASSFGGGGDTQYF
TRBJ2-3,17,TRBD1,once,TRBV4-1,TGCGCCAGCACAGTCGGACAGGGGGCGTGGGGGACAGATACGCAGTATTTT,CASTVGQGAWGTDTQYF
TRBJ2-7,13,TRBD1,.,TRBV6-1,TGTGCCAGCGAACGGGACAGGGACTACGAGCAGTACTTC,CASERDRDYEQYF
TRBJ2-7,15,TRBD2,.,TRBV6-1,TGTGCCAGCAGTAGATTAGCGGGACCGTCCTACGAGCAGTACTTC,CASSRLAGPSYEQYF
TRBJ2-2,15,.,.,TRBV7-7,TGTGCCACCTCCCCCACTAGGGCCGGCACCGGGGAGCTGTTTTTT,CATSPTRAGTGELFF
TRBJ2-5,18,TRBD2,few,TRBV28,TGTGCCAGCAGTTTGTGGAGTAGCGGGAGACGATTCCAAGAGACCCAGTACTTC,CASSLWSSGRRFQETQYF
TRBJ2-5,15,TRBD1,.,TRBV5-1,TGCGCCAGCAGCTTTAAAACTCCAGGGGGAGAGACCCAGTACTTC,CASSFKTPGGETQYF
TRBJ2-7,13,.,.,TRBV18,TGTGCCAGCTCACCAGACAGCTTTTACGAGCAGTACTTC,CASSPDSFYEQYF
TRBJ2-7,14,TRBD1,.,TRBV9,TGTGCCAGCAGCCCAAGGACAGGGGGGGACGAGCAGTACTTC,CASSPRTGGDEQYF
TRBJ1-2,13,.,.,TRBV14,TGTGCCAGCAGTAATAGGGGTCGGAATGGCTACACCTTC,CASSNRGRNGYTF
TRBJ1-2,15,.,.,TRBV21-1,TGTGCCAGCAGCAAAGCAGGGGGTGGTAATCGGGGCTACACCTTC,CASSKAGGGNRGYTF
TRBJ2-3,17,TRBD1,once,TRBV4-1,TGCGCCAGCAGTTCTTACCCCAGGGGGCCAGGCACAGATACGCAGTATTTT,CASSSYPRGPGTDTQYF
TRBJ1-1,13,.,.,TRBV19,TGTGCCAGTAGTATAGTTTCCGGCACTGAAGCTTTCTTT,CASSIVSGTEAFF
TRBJ2-7,15,.,.,TRBV4-1,TGCGCCAGCAGCCAAGCGGGGACTCGCCTCTACGAGCAGTACTTC,CASSQAGTRLYEQYF
TRBJ2-3,16,TRBD1,.,TRBV7-3,TGTGCCAGCAGCTTATCCTGGGACAGGGGGGCGGATACGCAGTATTTT,CASSLSWDRGADTQYF
TRBJ2-5,16,TRBD2,.,TRBV7-2,TGTGCCAGCAGCCCAGGGACTAGCGGGTACCAAGAGACCCAGTACTTC,CASSPGTSGYQETQYF
TRBJ2-5,14,TRBD1,.,TRBV11-2,TGTGCCAGCAGCAATTACAGGGGGCCAGAGACCCAGTACTTC,CASSNYRGPETQYF
TRBJ1-2,15,.,.,TRBV12-5,TGTGCTAGTGGTTTGGGAGGGGGGGTCCGTTTTGGCTACACCTTC,CASGLGGGVRFGYTF
TRBJ1-4,12,.,.,TRBV19,TGTGCCAGTGGGCAGGGGAATGAAAAACTGTTTTTT,CASGQGNEKLFF
TRBJ1-1,16,TRBD1,few,TRBV18,TGTGCCAGCTCGCCTACCAGGACAGGGGGCAATACTGAAGCTTTCTTT,CASSPTRTGGNTEAFF
TRBJ2-1,13,TRBD1,.,TRBV29-1,TGCAGCGTCAGACAGGGGATCGGCAATGAGCAGTTCTTC,CSVRQGIGNEQFF
TRBJ2-1,15,TRBD2,few,TRBV5-1,TGCGCCAGCAGCGCAAGGACTAGCAGATCCAATGAGCAGTTCTTC,CASSARTSRSNEQFF
TRBJ2-2,15,.,.,TRBV19,TGTGCCAGTAGTAAGGGTGACAGGGAGGTCGGGGAGCTGTTTTTT,CASSKGDREVGELFF
TRBJ2-2,15,TRBD1,.,TRBV19,TGTGCCACAATAAGACAGGGGGCAAACACCGGGGAGCTGTTTTTT,CATIRQGANTGELFF
TRBJ2-1,13,TRBD1,.,TRBV6-5,TGTGCCAGCAGTTTCACGACAGGGGATGAGCAGTTCTTC,CASSFTTGDEQFF
TRBJ1-2,15,.,.,TRBV5-4,TGTGCCAGCAGCCCGGGATCCCTAGGGAACTATGGCTACACCTTC,CASSPGSLGNYGYTF
TRBJ1-1,14,.,.,TRBV4-1,TGCGCCAGCAGCTCGGCCCCCCCGGAGACTGAAGCTTTCTTT,CASSSAPPETEAFF
TRBJ2-4,13,.,.,TRBV6-6,TGTGCCAGCAGTTACGAGGGTTGGAACATTCAGTACTTC,CASSYEGWNIQYF
TRBJ2-5,17,TRBD2,.,TRBV7-6,TGTGCCAGCAGCAAAAGGACGGCGGGGGGGCTACAAGAGACCCAGTACTTC,CASSKRTAGGLQETQYF
TRBJ2-7,14,.,.,TRBV15,TGTGCCACCAGCCCGGGCCCCGGGGGTTACGAGCAGTACTTC,CATSPGPGGYEQYF
TRBJ2-3,16,TRBD2,few,TRBV7-2,TGTGCCAGCAGCTTAGTGGGCGGGAGGGGCACAGATACGCAGTATTTT,CASSLVGGRGTDTQYF